The T cell receptor beta chain described here comes from a study of CD8 T cells in Susac syndrome. The RNA, about 0.45 to 1 ug, was put through reverse transcription using random hexamers. TCRdb called the immunoSEQ multiplex PCR reads again in MiXCR, with one record for every CDR3 protein. The sample carries 130,000 to 150,000 distinct CDR3 sequences, 90% to 97% recorded once. The V and J ends lost 3 bases and 8 bases respectively, with 14 bases between them. The germline V gene encodes CDR1 MDHEN and CDR2 SYDVKM. The CDR3 sequence is 15 residues long. This clonotype showed up just once. Sequencing was performed on CD4+ T cells from PBMCs. This chain links TRBV28 with TRBJ1-6; D unresolved. This TCR derives from a human donor with Susac syndrome. The CDR3 coding sequence is TGTGCCAGCAGTTTGGGAACCATACGGCATTCACCCCTCCACTTT. As protein: CASSLGTIRHSPLHF.